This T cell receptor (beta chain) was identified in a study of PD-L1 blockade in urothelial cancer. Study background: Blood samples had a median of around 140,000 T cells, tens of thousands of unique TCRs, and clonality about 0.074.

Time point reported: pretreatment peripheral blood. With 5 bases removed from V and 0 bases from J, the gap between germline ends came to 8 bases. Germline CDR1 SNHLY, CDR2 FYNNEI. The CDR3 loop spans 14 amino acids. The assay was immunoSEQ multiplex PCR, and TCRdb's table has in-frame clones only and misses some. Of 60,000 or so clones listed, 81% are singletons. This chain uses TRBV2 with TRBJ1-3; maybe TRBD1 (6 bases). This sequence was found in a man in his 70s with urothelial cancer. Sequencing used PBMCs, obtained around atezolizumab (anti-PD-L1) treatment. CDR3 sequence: CASSLDSSGNTIYF. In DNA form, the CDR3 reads TGTGCCAGCAGTTTGGACAGCTCTGGAAACACCATATATTTT.